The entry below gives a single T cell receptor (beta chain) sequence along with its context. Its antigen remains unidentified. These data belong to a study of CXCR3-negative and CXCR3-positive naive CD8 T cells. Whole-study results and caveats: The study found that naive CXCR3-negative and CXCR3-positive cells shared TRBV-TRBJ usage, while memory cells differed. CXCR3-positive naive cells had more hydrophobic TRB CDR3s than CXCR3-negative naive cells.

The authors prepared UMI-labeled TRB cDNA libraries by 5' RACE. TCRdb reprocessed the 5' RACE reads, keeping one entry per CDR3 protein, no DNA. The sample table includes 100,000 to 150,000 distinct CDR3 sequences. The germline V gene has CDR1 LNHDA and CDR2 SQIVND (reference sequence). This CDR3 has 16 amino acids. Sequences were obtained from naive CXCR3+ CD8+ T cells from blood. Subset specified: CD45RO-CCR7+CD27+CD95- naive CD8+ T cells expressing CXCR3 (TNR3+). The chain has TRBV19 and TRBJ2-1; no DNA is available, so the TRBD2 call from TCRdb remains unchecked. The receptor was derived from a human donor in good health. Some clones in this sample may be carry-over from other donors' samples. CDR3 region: CASSPRAGVAYNEQFF.